These 30 T cell receptor beta chains originate from one sample sequenced in a study of blood T cell repertoires in COVID-19. Using immunoSEQ multiplex PCR, the repertoire was profiled, and TCRdb retains in-frame clones only, with some absent. The sample carries 250,000 to 350,000 clones, 70% to 85% recorded once. Sample: peripheral blood. Receptors originate from a human donor with COVID-19, enrolled during active disease. The donor label of this sample is uncertain.

This chain's CDR3 is CASSPSRGTSQFF. CDR3 nucleotide sequence: TGTGCCAGCAGCCCTAGCCGGGGGACTAGCCAGTTCTTC. The genes are TRBV7-9 and TRBJ2-1, with 9 bases matching TRBD2. The CDR3 has 13 residues. Germline loops: CDR1 SEHNR, CDR2 FQNEAQ (reference sequence). V gave up 5 bases and J gave up 13 bases; unmatched junction bases: 9.

This rearrangement joins TRBV28 to TRBJ1-1; weak D call: TRBD1 (6 bases). The CDR3 length is 14 residues. Germline values: CDR1 MDHEN, CDR2 SYDVKM. Trimming took 6 bases from V and 5 from J, leaving 16 bases between them. The CDR3 DNA reads TGTGCCAGCAGGGCCCCACAGGGATGGACTGAAGCTTTCTTT. Translation: CASRAPQGWTEAFF.

The genes are TRBV27 and TRBJ2-4; 14 positions match TRBD2. CDR1 and CDR2 (germline): MNHEY, SMNVEV (reference sequence). This CDR3 has 15 amino acids. V lost 6 bases and J lost 8; bases outside the gene matches: 6. CDR3 protein: CASRKGLAGADIQYF. As DNA, the CDR3 is TGTGCCAGCAGAAAGGGACTAGCGGGAGCGGACATTCAGTACTTC.

The rearrangement joins TRBV6-2 or TRBV6-3 to TRBJ1-2, with 9 positions matching TRBD1. After removal of 6 bases from V and 5 bases from J, the junction contained 1 base not matched to a gene. Germline values: CDR1 MNHEY, CDR2 SVGEGT. The length of the CDR3 is 12 residues. The CDR3 DNA reads TGTGCCAGCAGCGGGACAGGGTATGGCTACACCTTC. It codes for CASSGTGYGYTF.

The chain combines TRBV7-2 with TRBJ2-1, with D tentatively TRBD1 (6 bases). Trimming removed 4 bases at V and 0 bases at J, with 10 bases between. The CDR3 is 15 residues long. The germline gives CDR1 SGHTA, CDR2 FQGNSA. Written as DNA, the CDR3 is TGTGCCAGCAGCTGGGGGCAGAGCTCCTACAATGAGCAGTTCTTC. It translates to CASSWGQSSYNEQFF.

The rearrangement uses TRBV20-1 and TRBJ2-3; D gene ambiguous. Germline V lookup: CDR1 DFQATT, CDR2 SNEGSKA (reference sequence). The V end lost 3 bases, the J end lost 5 bases, and 15 bases lay between the germline ends. The CDR3 sequence is 14 residues long. The CDR3 region is CSASPPFSGDTQYF. The DNA for the CDR3 is TGCAGTGCTAGTCCCCCCTTTTCGGGAGATACGCAGTATTTT.

The chain carries TRBV9 and TRBJ1-3; 7 bases align to TRBD1. Germline CDR1 SGDLS, CDR2 YYNGEE. This CDR3 comprises 16 residues. V was pared by 4 bases and J by 5 bases, with 12 bases of the junction left unmatched. This CDR3 is CASSTHRGQARNTIYF. CDR3 nucleotides: TGTGCCAGCAGCACCCACAGGGGCCAAGCTCGAAACACCATATATTTT.

The genes are TRBV7-3 and TRBJ2-2; 11 bases agree with TRBD2. CDR3 length: 17 residues. V shed 1 base, J shed 5 bases, and the junction held 6 bases outside the gene matches. Germline V CDR1 and CDR2: SGHTA, FQGTGA. CDR3 sequence reads: CASSLNSGRVGTGELFF. Written as DNA, the CDR3 is TGTGCCAGCAGCTTAAATAGCGGGAGGGTCGGGACCGGGGAGCTGTTTTTT.

J is TRBJ1-4 and V is TRBV5-4, with D possibly being TRBD1 (5 bases). The CDR3 sequence is 14 residues long. V was trimmed by 3 bases and J by 3 bases, leaving 9 bases between them. Germline CDR1 SGHNT, CDR2 YYREEE (reference sequence). CDR3 coding DNA: TGTGCCAGCAGCTCGGGACTTGCTAATGAAAAACTGTTTTTT. This sequence encodes CASSSGLANEKLFF.

CDR3 bases: TGTGCCTGGACCAGCGTTGGGGCCGCCGGGGAGCTGTTTTTT. It yields the protein CAWTSVGAAGELFF. V is TRBV30 and J is TRBJ2-2, with D perhaps matching TRBD1 (5 bases). The V and J ends lost 4 bases and 6 bases respectively, with 15 bases between them. The CDR3 contains 14 residues. The V gene's germline CDR1 is GTSNPN and CDR2 SVGIG (reference sequence).

This clone came up a few times. V is TRBV7-3 and J is TRBJ1-6; 7 bases line up with TRBD1. The V and J ends lost 3 bases and 3 bases, in that order; junction bases with no gene match: 2. Germline V gene sequence: CDR1 SGHTA, CDR2 FQGTGA. The CDR3 totals 15 residues. This chain's CDR3 is CASSLGQLYNSPLHF. CDR3 sequence (DNA): TGTGCCAGCAGCTTGGGACAGCTCTATAATTCACCCCTCCACTTT.

This clone was seen once. The rearrangement joins TRBV7-9 to TRBJ2-7, with 8 bases lining up with TRBD1. Trimming cost V 3 bases and J 3 bases; bases outside gene matches: 7. Germline CDR1 reads SEHNR; CDR2 reads FQNEAQ (reference sequence). This CDR3 contains 15 residues. For the CDR3, the DNA is TGTGCCAGCAGCTTTGGCAGGGGGCAATACTACGAGCAGTACTTC. Its protein is CASSFGRGQYYEQYF.

This clone has just one count. The J gene is TRBJ1-5, the V gene TRBV29-1; TRBD1 might be the D (5 bases). Germline lookup yields CDR1 SQVTM and CDR2 ANQGSEA. The CDR3 loop spans 13 amino acids. V lost 4 bases and J 3 bases, leaving 10 bases between the germline ends. DNA for the CDR3: TGCAGCGTTGGTCAGGGCGACAATCAGCCCCAGCATTTT. Protein product: CSVGQGDNQPQHF.

The V call is TRBV20-1, the J call TRBJ2-7; D uncertain. Germline CDR1 is DFQATT and CDR2 is SNEGSKA (reference sequence). The CDR3 contains 11 residues. Trimming shortened V by 1 base and J by 6 bases, and 7 bases separated the two germline ends. The CDR3 is CSARGASEQYF. CDR3 nucleotide sequence: TGCAGTGCTAGAGGGGCCAGCGAGCAGTACTTC.

The chain recombines TRBV18 with TRBJ2-1, with TRBD1 matching 9 bases. Germline trimming cut 2 bases from V and 7 bases from J; bases unmatched to any gene: 3. From germline, CDR1 is KGHSH and CDR2 LQKENI. This CDR3 spans 14 amino acids. The chain's CDR3 is CASSPGTGWNEQFF. The CDR3 bases are TGTGCCAGCTCACCAGGGACAGGGTGGAATGAGCAGTTCTTC.

The chain has TRBV4-1 and TRBJ1-1; D not resolved. This CDR3 is built from 13 residues. CDR1 MGHRA and CDR2 YSYEKL come from the germline V gene. Trimming shortened V by 3 bases and J by 7 bases, and 12 bases separated the two germline ends. The CDR3 sequence is CASSHPGRDEAFF. CDR3 DNA sequence: TGCGCCAGCAGCCACCCCGGACGGGATGAAGCTTTCTTT.

Concerning this clone itself: This specimen includes other DNA sequences encoding the same CDR3. V usage is TRBV19 and J usage is TRBJ1-2, with a weak D call TRBD1 (6 bases). Germline-derived CDR1 and CDR2 are LNHDA and SQIVND (reference sequence). The CDR3 is 14 amino acids. Trimming took off 3 bases at V and 0 bases at J, with 8 bases between the two ends. The CDR3 region has the DNA TGTGCCAGTAGTATTGGACAGTCTAACTATGGCTACACCTTC. This gives the protein CASSIGQSNYGYTF.

This chain uses TRBV6-5 with TRBJ2-7; a possible D gene is TRBD2 (7 bases). V gave up 4 bases and J gave up 5 bases, with 12 bases separating them. The CDR3 length is 13 residues. In germline, CDR1 is MNHEY, CDR2 SVGAGI. In nucleotides, the CDR3 is TGTGCCAGCAGTTCGCTAGGGGGGGACGAGCAGTACTTC. Protein sequence: CASSSLGGDEQYF.

Only one count was recorded for this clone. The chain links TRBV7-9 to TRBJ1-2; the D is unclear. This CDR3 region has 14 residues. V was shortened by 0 bases and J by 6 bases, with 11 bases between the two germline ends. Germline-derived CDR1 and CDR2 are SEHNR and FQNEAQ (reference sequence). The CDR3 nucleotides are TGTGCCAGCAGCTTAGCGTCCTCTGGCCATGGCTACACCTTC. Translated, it gives CASSLASSGHGYTF.

The V call is TRBV15, the J call TRBJ2-1; 14 bases align to TRBD2. CDR1 is LNHNV, CDR2 YYDKDF, per germline (reference sequence). The junction had 15 bases not matched to a gene; V was cut back by 3 bases and J by 5 bases. The CDR3 contains 20 residues. The CDR3 is CATSSIRFGLAGGINNEQFF. The CDR3, as DNA: TGTGCCACCAGCAGCATCCGATTCGGACTAGCGGGAGGTATTAACAATGAGCAGTTCTTC. Using reference TRBV15 and TRBJ2-1 for the parts outside the CDR3, the full variable domain is DAMVIQNPRYQVTQFGKPVTLSCSQTLNHNVMYWYQQKSSQAPKLLFHYYDKDFNNEADTPDNFQSRRPNTSFCFLDIRSPGLGDTAMYLCATSSIRFGLAGGINNEQFFGPGTRLTVL.

The V call is TRBV19, the J call TRBJ2-1, with 16 positions matching TRBD2. V was pared by 0 bases and J by 4 bases, with 3 bases of the junction left unmatched. Looked up from germline, CDR1 is LNHDA and CDR2 is SQIVND (reference sequence). The CDR3 loop spans 18 amino acids. This chain's CDR3 is CASSIEGGLAGGYNEQFF. DNA of the CDR3: TGTGCCAGTAGTATAGAGGGGGGACTAGCGGGAGGGTACAATGAGCAGTTCTTC. Full variable domain (rest looked up from reference TRBV19 and TRBJ2-1): DGGITQSPKYLFRKEGQNVTLSCEQNLNHDAMYWYRQDPGQGLRLIYYSQIVNDFQKGDIAEGYSVSREKKESFPLTVTSAQKNPTAFYLCASSIEGGLAGGYNEQFFGPGTRLTVL.

A remark on this clone: Other DNA sequences within the sample encode an identical CDR3. The rearrangement joins TRBV5-4 to TRBJ2-7, with 10 bases fitting TRBD1. CDR1 is SGHNT, CDR2 YYREEE, per germline (reference sequence). CDR3 length: 13 amino acids. After removal of 3 bases from V and 5 bases from J, the junction contained 2 bases not matched to a gene. CDR3 protein: CASSWDRGDEQYF. CDR3 nucleotides: TGTGCCAGCAGCTGGGACAGGGGAGACGAGCAGTACTTC.

The V and J genes are TRBV9 and TRBJ2-1; tentative D call: TRBD2 (5 bases). Trimming stripped 0 bases from V and 6 bases from J, with 13 bases between. This CDR3 contains 15 residues. Germline assignment: CDR1 SGDLS and CDR2 YYNGEE. CDR3 sequence: CASSVERWAANEQFF. The CDR3 nucleotides read TGTGCCAGCAGCGTAGAGCGGTGGGCTGCCAATGAGCAGTTCTTC.

This clone appeared once. This rearrangement joins TRBV27 to TRBJ1-2; 8 bases are a match to TRBD1. J lost 5 bases, V lost 8 bases, and 10 bases had no gene match. From germline, CDR1 is MNHEY and CDR2 SMNVEV (reference sequence). CDR3 length: 14 amino acids. The CDR3: CASADRVRPYGYTF. In DNA, the CDR3 is TGTGCCAGCGCGGACAGGGTAAGGCCATATGGCTACACCTTC.

This clone occurred a few times. The chain links TRBV27 to TRBJ1-1, with D possibly matching TRBD1 (5 bases). Trimming pared 2 bases from V and 4 bases from J, leaving 23 bases between. Germline-derived CDR1 and CDR2 are MNHEY and SMNVEV (reference sequence). The CDR3 extends over 18 amino acids. CDR3 nucleotides: TGTGCCAGCAGTTTAAATCTCCAGGGTAGGGGCAAGACCACTGAAGCTTTCTTT. Its protein is CASSLNLQGRGKTTEAFF.

The chain links TRBV5-6 to TRBJ1-1; 7 positions match TRBD1. The CDR3 runs to 16 residues. Germline values: CDR1 SGHDT, CDR2 YYEEEE. J was trimmed by 1 base and V by 1 base; bases with no gene match: 7. CDR3 protein: CASSLPEDRRNTEAFF. CDR3 in DNA: TGTGCCAGCAGCTTGCCCGAGGACAGGCGGAACACTGAAGCTTTCTTT.

The genes are TRBV30 and TRBJ2-6; D unresolved. Germline CDR1 GTSNPN, CDR2 SVGIG (reference sequence). The V end lost 0 bases, the J end lost 2 bases, and 8 bases lay between the germline ends. The CDR3 loop spans 15 amino acids. The CDR3 reads CAWSVLWTGANVLTF. For the CDR3, the DNA is TGTGCCTGGAGTGTACTATGGACTGGGGCCAACGTCCTGACTTTC.

The chain employs TRBV5-1 and TRBJ2-7; 7 bases fit TRBD2. V was clipped by 0 bases and J by 0 bases; unmatched bases: 9. The germline V gene has CDR1 SGHRS and CDR2 YFSETQ. The CDR3 length is 17 residues. The CDR3 DNA is TGCGCCAGCAGCTTGGTAGCTAGCGGAGGGAGCTCCTACGAGCAGTACTTC. Translating gives CASSLVASGGSSYEQYF.

The genes are TRBV5-1 and TRBJ2-2; D is ambiguous. Germline assignment: CDR1 SGHRS and CDR2 YFSETQ. The CDR3 has 15 amino acids. Between the trimmed V and J ends, which lost 6 bases and 4 bases, there was a span of 16 bases. The CDR3 reads CASTLQSSTTGELFF. DNA of the CDR3: TGCGCCAGCACCCTACAGAGCTCGACCACCGGGGAGCTGTTTTTT.

CDR3 sequence (DNA): TGTGCCAGCGCCACCCCCGGGACAGATCCCTCTGGGGCCAACGTCCTGACTTTC. Encoded protein: CASATPGTDPSGANVLTF. This chain uses TRBV28 with TRBJ2-6; 7 bases are a match to TRBD1. The CDR3 has 18 amino acids. Germline V CDR1 and CDR2: MDHEN, SYDVKM. The V gene end was trimmed by 8 bases and the J gene end by 0 bases; junction bases not matched to a gene: 13. Supplemented by reference TRBV28 and TRBJ2-6, the full variable domain reads DVKVTQSSRYLVKRTGEKVFLECVQDMDHENMFWYRQDPGLGLRLIYFSYDVKMKEKGDIPEGYSVSREKKERFSLILESASTNQTSMYLCASATPGTDPSGANVLTFGAGSRLTVL.